One sample yielded the 17 T cell receptor beta chains listed below, sequenced in a study of siplizumab effects on memory and regulatory T cells. TCRdb's table, derived via immunoSEQ multiplex PCR, lists solely in-frame clones and lacks some. In the table there are about 100,000 clones, approximately 92% of which are singletons. The sample taken for sequencing was CD4+ T cells sorted from blood. The receptors stem from a human donor in good health. Some clones in this sample may be carry-over from other donors' samples.

A single count supports this clone. V gene TRBV2 combines with J gene TRBJ2-1; no firm D call. This CDR3 has 15 residues. The V end was cut by 3 bases, the J end by 10 bases, with 19 bases between. Germline V lookup: CDR1 SNHLY, CDR2 FYNNEI. The CDR3 sequence is CASSDRGQTGGEQFF. The CDR3 nucleotides read TGTGCCAGCAGTGACCGTGGGCAGACGGGTGGCGAGCAGTTCTTC.

This clone was found a few times. The V call is TRBV18, the J call TRBJ1-2; 7 bases fit TRBD1. Per germline, CDR1 KGHSH and CDR2 LQKENI. V lost 3 bases and J lost 5; bases outside the gene matches: 21. The CDR3 is 19 amino acids. CDR3 in DNA: TGTGCCAGCTCACCTGAACTCGGACAGGCTGTCAGCAGTCGTTATGGCTACACCTTC. It encodes CASSPELGQAVSSRYGYTF.

The chain couples TRBV5-1 to TRBJ2-6; D might be TRBD1 (5 bases). Trimming left V 1 base short and J 0 bases short, with 11 bases between. The CDR3 is 17 residues long. CDR1 is SGHRS, CDR2 YFSETQ, per germline. Written as DNA, the CDR3 is TGCGCCAGCAGCTTGACCCTGACAGTCTCTGGGGCCAACGTCCTGACTTTC. Its translation: CASSLTLTVSGANVLTF. The whole variable domain, remainder taken from reference TRBV5-1 and TRBJ2-6, is KAGVTQTPRYLIKTRGQQVTLSCSPISGHRSVSWYQQTPGQGLQFLFEYFSETQRNKGNFPGRFSGRQFSNSRSEMNVSTLELGDSALYLCASSLTLTVSGANVLTFGAGSRLTVL.

The chain recombines TRBV30 with TRBJ2-3; D not resolved. CDR1 GTSNPN and CDR2 SVGIG come from the germline V gene (reference sequence). Between the trimmed V and J ends, which lost 4 bases and 6 bases, there was a span of 11 bases. CDR3 size: 12 residues. The CDR3 sequence is CAWTARPDTQYF. The CDR3 DNA reads TGTGCCTGGACCGCTAGACCTGATACGCAGTATTTT. Full variable domain (outside the CDR3, taken from reference TRBV30 and TRBJ2-3): SQTIHQWPATLVQPVGSPLSLECTVEGTSNPNLYWYRQAAGRGLQLLFYSVGIGQISSEVPQNLSASRPQDRQFILSSKKLLLSDSGFYLCAWTARPDTQYFGPGTRLTVL.

The genes are TRBV18 and TRBJ1-2; unclear D gene. The CDR3 runs 12 residues. CDR1 is KGHSH and CDR2 is LQKENI in the germline V gene. Trimming took off 3 bases at V and 8 bases at J, with 10 bases between the two ends. The CDR3 here is CASSPTRDGYTF. The CDR3 region has the DNA TGTGCCAGCTCACCGACGAGAGACGGCTACACCTTC.

This clone was picked up one time. The V and J genes are TRBV5-1 and TRBJ2-5; 9 bases agree with TRBD2. The CDR3 is 14 amino acids. Trimming removed 4 bases from V and 5 bases from J; junction bases left unmatched: 6. Germline V gives CDR1 SGHRS, CDR2 YFSETQ. Written as DNA, the CDR3 is TGCGCCAGCAGCCTAGGGACTAGCTTGGAGACCCAGTACTTC. Protein sequence: CASSLGTSLETQYF.

CDR3: CASSLFREQETQYF. DNA for the CDR3: TGTGCCAGCAGCTTGTTTAGGGAGCAAGAGACCCAGTACTTC. V and J are TRBV5-4 and TRBJ2-5; the D gene is possibly TRBD2 (5 bases). Germline V gives CDR1 SGHNT, CDR2 YYREEE (reference sequence). V was cut by 1 base and J by 2 bases, with 9 bases left in between. The CDR3 spans 14 residues. The variable domain in full, with the rest retrieved from reference TRBV5-4 and TRBJ2-5, is ETGVTQSPTHLIKTRGQQVTLRCSSQSGHNTVSWYQQALGQGPQFIFQYYREEENGRGNFPPRFSGLQFPNYSSELNVNALELDDSALYLCASSLFREQETQYFGPGTRLLVL.

The count of this clone is one. The CDR3 spells CASSLNTWNYGYTF. The CDR3 coding sequence is TGCGCCAGCAGCTTGAATACTTGGAACTATGGCTACACCTTC. This sequence joins TRBV5-1 and TRBJ1-2; no clear D. CDR1 SGHRS and CDR2 YFSETQ come from the germline V gene. The CDR3 has 14 residues. The germline V and J ends were trimmed by 1 base and 2 bases, with 9 bases remaining between them.

This sequence joins TRBV11-3 and TRBJ2-5; tentative D call: TRBD2 (5 bases). The CDR3 covers 15 residues. V lost 1 base, J lost 2 bases, and 11 bases lay in between. Germline V gives CDR1 SGHNT, CDR2 YENEEA. Here the CDR3 reads CASSLGTSLQETQYF. CDR3 sequence (DNA): TGTGCCAGCAGCTTAGGGACTTCTTTACAAGAGACCCAGTACTTC.

The V call is TRBV19, the J call TRBJ1-2; tentatively, D is TRBD1 (5 bases). Germline CDR1 is LNHDA and CDR2 is SQIVND (reference sequence). This CDR3 has 14 residues. V lost 5 bases and J lost 2, with 12 bases in between. The CDR3 loop reads CASSREGQNYGYTF. CDR3 coding DNA: TGTGCCAGTAGTCGGGAGGGGCAGAACTATGGCTACACCTTC.

This clone was seen a single time. V and J are TRBV27 and TRBJ2-1; 8 bases align to TRBD2. In germline, CDR1 is MNHEY, CDR2 SMNVEV (reference sequence). The CDR3 has 14 residues. The V and J ends lost 8 bases and 3 bases, in that order; junction bases with no gene match: 6. CDR3 in amino acids: CASSRTSIYNEQFF. DNA of the CDR3: TGTGCCAGCTCGAGGACTAGCATCTACAATGAGCAGTTCTTC.

The chain has TRBV9 and TRBJ2-7, with 9 nucleotides matching TRBD2. The CDR3 contains 15 residues. Trimming at V came to 6 bases and at J to 2 bases, leaving 9 bases not matched to a gene. Germline V gene lookup returns CDR1 SGDLS and CDR2 YYNGEE. In DNA form, the CDR3 reads TGTGCCAGCACCAAGGATAGCGGGGGTACCTACGAGCAGTACTTC. Protein sequence: CASTKDSGGTYEQYF. The full variable domain, completed using reference TRBV9 and TRBJ2-7, is DSGVTQTPKHLITATGQRVTLRCSPRSGDLSVYWYQQSLDQGLQFLIQYYNGEERAKGNILERFSAQQFPDLHSELNLSSLELGDSALYFCASTKDSGGTYEQYFGPGTRLTVT.

The rearrangement joins TRBV6-1 to TRBJ1-3; D might be TRBD1 (5 bases). Trimming cost V 4 bases and J 0 bases, with 10 bases left between them. Germline loops: CDR1 MNHNS, CDR2 SASEGT. This CDR3 has 15 residues. The CDR3 is CASSVSQDSGNTIYF. For the CDR3, the DNA is TGTGCCAGCAGTGTATCACAGGACTCTGGAAACACCATATATTTT.

The rearrangement uses TRBV5-1 and TRBJ1-1; D is unclear. The CDR3 loop spans 13 amino acids. Germline V gene data show CDR1 as SGHRS and CDR2 as YFSETQ. The V end lost 0 bases, the J end lost 3 bases, and 6 bases lay between the germline ends. CDR3 sequence: CASSLARDTEAFF. The CDR3 coding sequence is TGCGCCAGCAGCTTGGCCCGGGACACTGAAGCTTTCTTT.

V is TRBV5-4 and J is TRBJ2-1; no firm D call. This CDR3 is built from 15 residues. V was cut by 0 bases and J by 0 bases, with 7 bases left in between. Per germline, CDR1 SGHNT and CDR2 YYREEE (reference sequence). The CDR3: CASSLDTNSYNEQFF. For the CDR3, the DNA is TGTGCCAGCAGCTTGGACACAAACTCCTACAATGAGCAGTTCTTC.

A word on this clone: The junction differs from germline at one of its ends, possibly a read error. This sequence joins TRBV5-1 and TRBJ2-1, with D possibly matching TRBD2 (5 bases). Germline CDR1 reads SGHRS; CDR2 reads YFSETQ. The CDR3 sequence is 15 residues long. The CDR3 loop reads CASSSLPGSYNEQFF. The CDR3 DNA is TGCGCCAGCAGCTCCCTACCGGGGTCCTATAATGAGCAGTTCTTC.

The chain employs TRBV21-1 and TRBJ2-5; the table's D call, TRBD2, was not checked against the DNA. TRBV21-1 is flagged as a pseudogene. This CDR3 is 14 amino acids long. This CDR3 is CASSKPSSSETQYF. DNA of the CDR3: TGTGCCAGCAGCAAACCTTCTAGTAGTGAGACCCAGTACTTC.